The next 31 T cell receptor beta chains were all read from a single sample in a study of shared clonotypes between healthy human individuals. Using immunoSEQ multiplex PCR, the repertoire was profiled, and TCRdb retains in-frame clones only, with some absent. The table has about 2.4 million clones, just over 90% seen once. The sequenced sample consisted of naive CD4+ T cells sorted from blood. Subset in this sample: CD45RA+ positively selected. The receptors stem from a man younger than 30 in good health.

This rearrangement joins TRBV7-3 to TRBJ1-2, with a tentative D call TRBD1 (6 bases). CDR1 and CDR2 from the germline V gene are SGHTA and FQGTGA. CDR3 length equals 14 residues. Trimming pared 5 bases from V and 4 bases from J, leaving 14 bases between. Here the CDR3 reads CASSRDRIGYGYTF. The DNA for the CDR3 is TGTGCCAGCAGCCGTGACAGGATCGGCTATGGCTACACCTTC.

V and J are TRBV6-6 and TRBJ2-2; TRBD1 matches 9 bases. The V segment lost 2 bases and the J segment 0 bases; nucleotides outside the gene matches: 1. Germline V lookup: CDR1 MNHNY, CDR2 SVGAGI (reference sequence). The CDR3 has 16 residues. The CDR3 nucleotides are TGTGCCAGCAGTTACACAGGGGGCGCGAACACCGGGGAGCTGTTTTTT. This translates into CASSYTGGANTGELFF.

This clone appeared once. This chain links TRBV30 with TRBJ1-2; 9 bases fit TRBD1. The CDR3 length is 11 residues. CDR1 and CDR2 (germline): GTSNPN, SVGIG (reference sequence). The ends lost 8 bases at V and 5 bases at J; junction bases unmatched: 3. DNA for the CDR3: TGTGCCCGCGACAGGGGGTATGGCTACACCTTC. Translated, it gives CARDRGYGYTF.

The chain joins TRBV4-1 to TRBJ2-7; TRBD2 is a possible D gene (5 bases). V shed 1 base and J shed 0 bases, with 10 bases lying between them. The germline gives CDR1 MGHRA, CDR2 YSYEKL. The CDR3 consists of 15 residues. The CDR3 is CASSQGTGASYEQYF. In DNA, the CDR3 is TGCGCCAGCAGCCAAGGGACTGGAGCCTCCTACGAGCAGTACTTC.

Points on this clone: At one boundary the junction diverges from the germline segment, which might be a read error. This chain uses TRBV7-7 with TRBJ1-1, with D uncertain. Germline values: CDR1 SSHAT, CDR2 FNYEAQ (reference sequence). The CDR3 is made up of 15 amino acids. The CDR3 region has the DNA TGTGCTAGCAGCATACCGAGGCCCGCGGGCACTGAAGCTTTCTTT. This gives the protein CASSIPRPAGTEAFF. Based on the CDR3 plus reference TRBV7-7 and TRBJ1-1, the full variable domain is GAGVSQSPRYKVTKRGQDVTLRCDPISSHATLYWYQQALGQGPEFLTYFNYEAQPDKSGLPSDRFSAERPEGSISTLTIQRTEQRDSAMYRCASSIPRPAGTEAFFGQGTRLTVV.

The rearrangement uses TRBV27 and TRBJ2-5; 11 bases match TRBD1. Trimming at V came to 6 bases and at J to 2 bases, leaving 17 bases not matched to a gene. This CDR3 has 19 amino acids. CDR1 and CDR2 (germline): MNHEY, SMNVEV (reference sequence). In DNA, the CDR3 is TGTGCCAGCAGGTTGCTAGGACAGGGGGCCTCACCTCTTCAAGAGACCCAGTACTTC. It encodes CASRLLGQGASPLQETQYF.

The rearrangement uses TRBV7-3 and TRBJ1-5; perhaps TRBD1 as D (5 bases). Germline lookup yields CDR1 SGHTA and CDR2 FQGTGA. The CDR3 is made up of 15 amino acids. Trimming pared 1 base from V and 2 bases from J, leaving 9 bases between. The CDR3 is CASSLSAGGNQPQHF. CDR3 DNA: TGTGCCAGCAGCTTAAGCGCGGGGGGCAATCAGCCCCAGCATTTT.

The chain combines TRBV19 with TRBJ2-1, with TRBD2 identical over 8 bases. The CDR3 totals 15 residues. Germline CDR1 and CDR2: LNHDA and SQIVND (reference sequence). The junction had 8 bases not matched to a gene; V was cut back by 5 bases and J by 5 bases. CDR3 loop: CASSPAGVMNNEQFF. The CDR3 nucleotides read TGTGCCAGTAGTCCAGCGGGGGTGATGAACAATGAGCAGTTCTTC. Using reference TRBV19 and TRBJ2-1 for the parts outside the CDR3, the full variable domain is DGGITQSPKYLFRKEGQNVTLSCEQNLNHDAMYWYRQDPGQGLRLIYYSQIVNDFQKGDIAEGYSVSREKKESFPLTVTSAQKNPTAFYLCASSPAGVMNNEQFFGPGTRLTVL.

Here the CDR3 reads CAWNRLAGVTDTQYF. CDR3 nucleotides: TGTGCCTGGAACAGACTAGCGGGGGTGACAGATACGCAGTATTTT. This rearrangement joins TRBV30 to TRBJ2-3, with 12 bases that match TRBD2. The CDR3 runs 15 residues. The trim removed 4 bases at V and 3 bases at J, leaving 5 bases unmatched. Germline V gene data show CDR1 as GTSNPN and CDR2 as SVGIG (reference sequence).

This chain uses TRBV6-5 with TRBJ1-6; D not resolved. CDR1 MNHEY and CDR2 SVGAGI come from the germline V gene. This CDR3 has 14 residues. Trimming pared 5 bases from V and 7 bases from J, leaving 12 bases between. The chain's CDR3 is CASSRRELNSPLHF. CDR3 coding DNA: TGTGCCAGCAGTCGGAGGGAGCTCAATTCACCCCTCCACTTT.

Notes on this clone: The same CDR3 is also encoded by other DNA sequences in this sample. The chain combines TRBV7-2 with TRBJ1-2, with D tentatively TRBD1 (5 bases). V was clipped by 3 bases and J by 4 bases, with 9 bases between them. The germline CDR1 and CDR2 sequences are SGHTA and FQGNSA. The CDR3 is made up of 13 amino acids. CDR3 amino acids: CASSLGGAYGYTF. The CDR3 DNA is TGTGCCAGCAGCTTGGGAGGGGCCTATGGCTACACCTTC.

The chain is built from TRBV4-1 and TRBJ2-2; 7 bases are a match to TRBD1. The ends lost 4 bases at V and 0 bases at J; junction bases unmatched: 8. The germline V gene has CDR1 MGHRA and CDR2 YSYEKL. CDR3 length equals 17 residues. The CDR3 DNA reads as TGCGCCAGCAGCCGAGTCCAGGACAGGCCGAACACCGGGGAGCTGTTTTTT. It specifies CASSRVQDRPNTGELFF.

CDR3 region: CASSPVRQIEETQYF. Here the CDR3 DNA reads TGTGCCAGCTCCCCTGTTCGACAGATAGAAGAGACCCAGTACTTC. The rearrangement uses TRBV18 and TRBJ2-5, with a possible D match to TRBD1 (5 bases). This CDR3 is 15 amino acids long. Germline V gives CDR1 KGHSH, CDR2 LQKENI. V was clipped by 6 bases and J by 3 bases, with 17 bases between them.

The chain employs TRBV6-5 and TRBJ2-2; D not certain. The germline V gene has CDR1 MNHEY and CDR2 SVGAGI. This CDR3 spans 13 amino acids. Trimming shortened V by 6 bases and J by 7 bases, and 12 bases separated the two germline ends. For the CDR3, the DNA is TGTGCCAGCAGCCCCCTTTTCATCGGGGAGCTGTTTTTT. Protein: CASSPLFIGELFF.

The CDR3 sequence: CASSLEGGSGNEQFF. Here the CDR3 DNA reads TGTGCCAGCAGTTTAGAAGGGGGGTCCGGGAATGAGCAGTTCTTC. The V call is TRBV27, the J call TRBJ2-1; D is perhaps TRBD1 or TRBD2 (6 bases each). CDR3 size: 15 residues. Germline CDR1 MNHEY, CDR2 SMNVEV (reference sequence). Trimming took 2 bases from V and 7 from J, leaving 15 bases between them.

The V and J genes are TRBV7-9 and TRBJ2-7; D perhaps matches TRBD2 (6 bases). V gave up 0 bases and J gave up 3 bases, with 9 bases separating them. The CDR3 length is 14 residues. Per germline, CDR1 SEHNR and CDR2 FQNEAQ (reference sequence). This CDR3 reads CASSLAEGLYEQYF. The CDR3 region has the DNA TGTGCCAGCAGCTTAGCCGAGGGACTCTACGAGCAGTACTTC. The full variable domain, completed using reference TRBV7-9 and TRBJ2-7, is DTGVSQNPRHKITKRGQNVTFRCDPISEHNRLYWYRQTLGQGPEFLTYFQNEAQLEKSRLLSDRFSAERPKGSFSTLEIQRTEQGDSAMYLCASSLAEGLYEQYFGPGTRLTVT.

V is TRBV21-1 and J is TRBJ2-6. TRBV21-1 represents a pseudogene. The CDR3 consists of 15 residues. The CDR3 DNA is TGTGCCAGCAGCAAATATGGCTCTGGGGCCAACGTCCTGACTTTC. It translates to CASSKYGSGANVLTF.

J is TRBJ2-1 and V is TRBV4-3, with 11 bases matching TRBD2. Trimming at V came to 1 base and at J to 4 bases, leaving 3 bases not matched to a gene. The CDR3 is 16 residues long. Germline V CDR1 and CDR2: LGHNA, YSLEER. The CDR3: CASSQGLAGGYNEQFF. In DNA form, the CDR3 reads TGCGCCAGCAGCCAAGGGCTAGCGGGGGGATACAATGAGCAGTTCTTC.

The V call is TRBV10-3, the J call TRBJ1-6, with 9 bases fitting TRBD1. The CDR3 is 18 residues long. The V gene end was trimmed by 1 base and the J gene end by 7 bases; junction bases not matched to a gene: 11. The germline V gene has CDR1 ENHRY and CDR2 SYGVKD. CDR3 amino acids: CAISEYGTGTGKNSPLHF. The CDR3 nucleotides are TGTGCCATCAGTGAGTATGGGACCGGGACAGGGAAGAATTCACCCCTCCACTTT.

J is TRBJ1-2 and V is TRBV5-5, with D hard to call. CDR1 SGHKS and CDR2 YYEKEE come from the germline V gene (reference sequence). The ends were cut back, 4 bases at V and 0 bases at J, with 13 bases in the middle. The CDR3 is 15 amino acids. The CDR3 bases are TGTGCCAGCAGCCCCCTTACCCAAGCTAACTATGGCTACACCTTC. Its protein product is CASSPLTQANYGYTF.

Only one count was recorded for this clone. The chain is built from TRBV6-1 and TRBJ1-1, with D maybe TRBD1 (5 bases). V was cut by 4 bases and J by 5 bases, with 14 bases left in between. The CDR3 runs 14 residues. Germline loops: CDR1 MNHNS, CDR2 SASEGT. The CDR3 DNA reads TGTGCCAGCAGTGGGGGCAGTTGGCGGACTGAAGCTTTCTTT. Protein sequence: CASSGGSWRTEAFF.

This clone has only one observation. The CDR3 region is CASSLGFRDEAFF. As DNA, the CDR3 is TGTGCCAGCAGCTTAGGATTCAGGGATGAAGCTTTCTTT. This sequence joins TRBV7-2 and TRBJ1-1, with a possible D match to TRBD1 (5 bases). The CDR3 runs to 13 residues. The V gene lost 1 base and the J gene lost 7 bases, with 10 bases spanning the gap. Germline-derived CDR1 and CDR2 are SGHTA and FQGNSA.

In DNA form, the CDR3 reads TGTGCCAGCAGTGAACCAAGGGGTACAGATACGCAGTATTTT. This codes for CASSEPRGTDTQYF. The chain carries TRBV6-1 and TRBJ2-3, with TRBD1 as a possible D gene (5 bases). Trimming took 2 bases from V and 3 from J, leaving 9 bases between them. The length of the CDR3 is 14 residues. The germline gives CDR1 MNHNS, CDR2 SASEGT.

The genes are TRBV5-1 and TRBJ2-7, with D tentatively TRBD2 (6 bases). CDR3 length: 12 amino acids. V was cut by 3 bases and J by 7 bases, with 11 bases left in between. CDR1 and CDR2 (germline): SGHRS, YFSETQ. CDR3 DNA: TGCGCCAGCAGCTCCTTGGGGGGTGAGCAGTACTTC. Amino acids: CASSSLGGEQYF. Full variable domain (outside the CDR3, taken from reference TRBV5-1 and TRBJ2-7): KAGVTQTPRYLIKTRGQQVTLSCSPISGHRSVSWYQQTPGQGLQFLFEYFSETQRNKGNFPGRFSGRQFSNSRSEMNVSTLELGDSALYLCASSSLGGEQYFGPGTRLTVT.

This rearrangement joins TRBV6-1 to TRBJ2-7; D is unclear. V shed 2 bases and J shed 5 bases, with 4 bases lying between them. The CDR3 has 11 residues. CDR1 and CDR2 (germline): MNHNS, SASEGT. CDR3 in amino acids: CASSEWNEQYF. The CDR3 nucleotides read TGTGCCAGCAGTGAATGGAACGAGCAGTACTTC.

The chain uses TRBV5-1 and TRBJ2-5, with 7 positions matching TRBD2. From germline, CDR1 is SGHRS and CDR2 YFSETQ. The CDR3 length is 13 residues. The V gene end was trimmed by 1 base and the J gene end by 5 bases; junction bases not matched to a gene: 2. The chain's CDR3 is CASSLNGGETQYF. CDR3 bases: TGCGCCAGCAGCTTGAACGGGGGGGAGACCCAGTACTTC.

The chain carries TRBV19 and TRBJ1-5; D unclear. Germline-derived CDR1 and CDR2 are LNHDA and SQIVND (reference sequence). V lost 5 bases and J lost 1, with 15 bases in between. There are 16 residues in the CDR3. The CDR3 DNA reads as TGTGCCAGTAGTCAGAGACCATCCGGGAGCAATCAGCCCCAGCATTTT. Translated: CASSQRPSGSNQPQHF.

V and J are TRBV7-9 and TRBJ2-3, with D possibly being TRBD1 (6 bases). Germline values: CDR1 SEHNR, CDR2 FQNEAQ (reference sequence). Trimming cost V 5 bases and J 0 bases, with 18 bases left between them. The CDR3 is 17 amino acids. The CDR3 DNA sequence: TGTGCCAGCAGCCAGAGGACAGAAGCCCCTAGCACAGATACGCAGTATTTT. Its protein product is CASSQRTEAPSTDTQYF.

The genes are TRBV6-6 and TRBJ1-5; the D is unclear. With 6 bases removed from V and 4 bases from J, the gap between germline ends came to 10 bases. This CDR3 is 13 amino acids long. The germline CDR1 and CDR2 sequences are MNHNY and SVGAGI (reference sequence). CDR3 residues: CASRQSLNQPQHF. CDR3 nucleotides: TGTGCCAGCAGACAGAGCCTGAATCAGCCCCAGCATTTT.

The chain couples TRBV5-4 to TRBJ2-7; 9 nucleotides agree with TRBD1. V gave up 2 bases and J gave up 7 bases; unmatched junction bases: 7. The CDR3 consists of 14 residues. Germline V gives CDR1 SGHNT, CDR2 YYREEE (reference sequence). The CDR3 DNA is TGTGCCAGCAGCTTAGCCGGGACAGGGAGTGAGCAGTACTTC. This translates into CASSLAGTGSEQYF. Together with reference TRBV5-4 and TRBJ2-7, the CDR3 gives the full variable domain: ETGVTQSPTHLIKTRGQQVTLRCSSQSGHNTVSWYQQALGQGPQFIFQYYREEENGRGNFPPRFSGLQFPNYSSELNVNALELDDSALYLCASSLAGTGSEQYFGPGTRLTVT.

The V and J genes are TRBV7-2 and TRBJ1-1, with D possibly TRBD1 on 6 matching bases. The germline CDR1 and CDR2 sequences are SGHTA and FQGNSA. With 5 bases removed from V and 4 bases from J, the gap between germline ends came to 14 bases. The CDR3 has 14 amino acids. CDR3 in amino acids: CASSPNRVSTEAFF. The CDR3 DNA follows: TGTGCCAGCAGCCCGAACAGGGTAAGCACTGAAGCTTTCTTT.